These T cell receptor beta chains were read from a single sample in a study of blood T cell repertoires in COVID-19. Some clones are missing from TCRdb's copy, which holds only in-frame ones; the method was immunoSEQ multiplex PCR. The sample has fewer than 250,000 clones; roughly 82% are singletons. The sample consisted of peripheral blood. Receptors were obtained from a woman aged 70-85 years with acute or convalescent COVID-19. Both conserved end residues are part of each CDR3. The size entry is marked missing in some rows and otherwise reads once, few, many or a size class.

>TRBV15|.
CATSRDVTGNGYTF
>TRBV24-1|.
CATSDPRRGAADTQYF
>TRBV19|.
CASKRKETASYEQYF
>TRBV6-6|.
CASSLPTENYGYTF
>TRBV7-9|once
CASRLTGVSPLHF
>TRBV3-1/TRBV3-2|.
CASSRSGGVETQYF
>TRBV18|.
CASSPRTGDQPQHF
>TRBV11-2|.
CASSLDLASTNEKLFF
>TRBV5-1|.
CASSLALASDGYTF
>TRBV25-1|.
CASSEFWGEGPNTGELFF
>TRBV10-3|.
CAISEGGYEQYF
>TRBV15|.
CATSGTGTGLGGYTF
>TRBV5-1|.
CASSPTSRLGGELFF
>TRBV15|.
CATSRDHGQGKAQHF
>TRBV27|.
CASSSNRVNGYTF
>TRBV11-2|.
CASRGLGRNTGELFF
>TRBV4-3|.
CASSQDGGEVYGYTF
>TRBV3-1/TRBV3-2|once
CASSLMRTSGALNEQFF
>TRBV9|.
CASSVGAGTQETQYF
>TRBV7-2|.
CASSPTTGAGSEAFF
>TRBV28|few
CASKRTDYNEQFF
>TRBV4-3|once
CASSQDTDRSSEQYF
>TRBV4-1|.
CASSQDRGLGELFF
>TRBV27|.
CASSFRGGAGNTQYF
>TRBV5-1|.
CASSLRTDVYEQYF
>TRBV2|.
CASFRDNPRGEQFF
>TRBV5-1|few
CASSLSGDGVGELFF
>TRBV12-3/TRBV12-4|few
CASNMGGPQPQHF
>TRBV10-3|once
CAIRRTSGGADTQYF
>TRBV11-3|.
CARTVSNYGYTF
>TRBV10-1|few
CASSTGQGVPYSNQPQHF
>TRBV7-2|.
CASSPRFGGQAYNEQFF
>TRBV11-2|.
CASSLVSGAYNSPLHF
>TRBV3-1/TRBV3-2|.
CASRGQGINYGYTF
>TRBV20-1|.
CSATRADTQYF
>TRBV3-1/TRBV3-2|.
CASSQGSTNEKLFF
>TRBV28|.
CASSFQEPYEQYF
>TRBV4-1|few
CASSQAETGNTEAFF
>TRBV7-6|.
CASSSNRGPSYNEQFF
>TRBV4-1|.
CASGAPEGTEAFF
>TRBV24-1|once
CATSVPGNTGELFF